These 19 T cell receptor beta chains originate from one sample sequenced in a study of blood T cells in healthy people across ages. Sample-barcoded 5' priming and a J-beta primer mix drove a second PCR of about 6 to 12 cycles. TCRdb fed the 5' RACE reads into MiXCR, producing one record per CDR3 protein. This sample has around 800,000 distinct CDR3 sequences, with less than 60% found just once. The sample consisted of blood. Receptor source: a man older than 75 in good health.

CDR3 in DNA: TGCGCCAGCAGCTTGGCAGCGGGAGCGGCCGAGCAGTACTTC. It specifies CASSLAAGAAEQYF. J is TRBJ2-7 and V is TRBV5-1; TRBD2 aligns across 8 bases. This CDR3 has 14 amino acids. The trim removed 0 bases at V and 6 bases at J, leaving 5 bases unmatched. CDR1 is SGHRS, CDR2 YFSETQ, per germline.

V gene TRBV6-5 combines with J gene TRBJ2-5; TRBD2 matches at 8 bases. J was trimmed by 0 bases and V by 6 bases; bases with no gene match: 6. CDR3 size: 15 residues. Looked up from germline, CDR1 is MNHEY and CDR2 is SVGAGI. The CDR3 bases are TGTGCCAGCAGCCGGATTAGCGGGGACCAAGAGACCCAGTACTTC. Translated: CASSRISGDQETQYF.

In this sample, this clonotype turned up a few times. The chain employs TRBV6-6 and TRBJ2-1; 11 bases fit TRBD2. The CDR3 is 15 amino acids. The germline V gene encodes CDR1 MNHNY and CDR2 SVGAGI (reference sequence). The J segment lost 5 bases and the V segment lost 7 bases, leaving 7 bases of the junction unmatched. The CDR3 sequence is CASKNSGRVHNEQFF. The CDR3 DNA reads as TGTGCCAGCAAAAATAGCGGGAGGGTCCACAATGAGCAGTTCTTC.

This chain links TRBV18 with TRBJ2-1; D not resolved. The length of the CDR3 is 12 residues. CDR1 is KGHSH, CDR2 LQKENI, per germline. Trimming shortened V by 3 bases and J by 5 bases, and 5 bases separated the two germline ends. In DNA form, the CDR3 reads TGTGCCAGCTCACCGAAAAACAATGAGCAGTTCTTC. As protein: CASSPKNNEQFF.

The J gene is TRBJ2-1, the V gene TRBV7-3; 9 nucleotides align to TRBD1. Germline-derived CDR1 and CDR2 are SGHTA and FQGTGA. The CDR3 extends over 18 amino acids. J lost 4 bases, V lost 5 bases, and 15 bases had no gene match. The CDR3, as DNA: TGTGCCAGCAGCCTCTACCCACCTGGACAGGGGTGGTACAATGAGCAGTTCTTC. Its translation is CASSLYPPGQGWYNEQFF.

The chain has TRBV5-5 and TRBJ1-5; 10 positions match TRBD1. V gave up 1 base and J gave up 0 bases; unmatched junction bases: 10. Germline V lookup: CDR1 SGHKS, CDR2 YYEKEE (reference sequence). The CDR3 spans 19 residues. The CDR3 region has the DNA TGTGCCAGCAGCTTGTTAGCGGGACAGGGGACTTATAGCAATCAGCCCCAGCATTTT. This translates into CASSLLAGQGTYSNQPQHF.

J is TRBJ2-6 and V is TRBV6-1; D remains ambiguous. The V gene's germline CDR1 is MNHNS and CDR2 SASEGT. The CDR3 totals 15 residues. V was shortened by 4 bases and J by 4 bases, with 11 bases between the two germline ends. CDR3 sequence: CASSVQFTGANVLTF. CDR3 nucleotides: TGTGCCAGCAGTGTCCAGTTTACAGGGGCCAACGTCCTGACTTTC.

Concerning this clonotype itself: The junction differs from germline at one of its ends, possibly a read error. The V and J genes are TRBV7-9 and TRBJ2-1; 14 bases are a match to TRBD2. The CDR3 has 17 amino acids. Per germline, CDR1 SEHNR and CDR2 FQNEAQ (reference sequence). CDR3 region: CASSLDLGLAGVNEQFF. In DNA, the CDR3 is TGTGCCAGCAGTTTAGATCTGGGACTAGCGGGAGTAAATGAGCAGTTCTTC.

This chain links TRBV29-1 with TRBJ2-7; 7 nucleotides align to TRBD1. The CDR3 length is 13 residues. The ends lost 6 bases at V and 5 bases at J; junction bases unmatched: 10. The germline CDR1 and CDR2 sequences are SQVTM and ANQGSEA. CDR3 amino acids: CSVKRQGADEQYF. The DNA for the CDR3 is TGCAGCGTCAAAAGACAGGGCGCGGACGAGCAGTACTTC.

The chain couples TRBV6-5 to TRBJ2-1; D tentatively fits TRBD1 or TRBD2 (6 bases each). Trimming cost V 2 bases and J 3 bases, with 32 bases left between them. Germline CDR1 is MNHEY and CDR2 is SVGAGI. The CDR3 runs 22 residues. The CDR3 nucleotides are TGTGCCAGCAGTTACGATTTCTCGTACGGAAGGCACAGGGCCGGGGGCTACAATGAGCAGTTCTTC. Translation: CASSYDFSYGRHRAGGYNEQFF.

The chain links TRBV9 to TRBJ2-1; no clear D gene. The V end lost 0 bases, the J end lost 7 bases, and 5 bases lay between the germline ends. Per germline, CDR1 SGDLS and CDR2 YYNGEE. There are 12 residues in the CDR3. The DNA for the CDR3 is TGTGCCAGCAGCGTAGGATGGAATGAGCAGTTCTTC. It yields the protein CASSVGWNEQFF.

This sequence joins TRBV7-3 and TRBJ2-3; no reliable D call. V lost 3 bases to trimming and J lost 4 bases, with 8 bases between them. The CDR3 is 13 amino acids. CDR1 SGHTA and CDR2 FQGTGA come from the germline V gene. The CDR3: CASSFGFPDTQYF. The CDR3 region has the DNA TGTGCCAGCAGCTTTGGTTTCCCAGATACGCAGTATTTT.

Only a few counts were recorded for this clonotype. The chain has TRBV9 and TRBJ2-1, with D uncertain. The CDR3 is made up of 16 amino acids. Germline V gives CDR1 SGDLS, CDR2 YYNGEE. The V end lost 0 bases, the J end lost 0 bases, and 10 bases lay between the germline ends. In nucleotides, the CDR3 is TGTGCCAGCAGCGTAGACTTCCGCTACTCCTACAATGAGCAGTTCTTC. Its translation: CASSVDFRYSYNEQFF. The full variable domain, with the rest looked up from reference TRBV9 and TRBJ2-1, is DSGVTQTPKHLITATGQRVTLRCSPRSGDLSVYWYQQSLDQGLQFLIQYYNGEERAKGNILERFSAQQFPDLHSELNLSSLELGDSALYFCASSVDFRYSYNEQFFGPGTRLTVL.

The rearrangement links TRBV29-1 to TRBJ2-5, with D perhaps matching TRBD1 (5 bases). In germline, CDR1 is SQVTM, CDR2 ANQGSEA. The CDR3 sequence is 12 residues long. Between the trimmed V and J ends, which lost 7 bases and 11 bases, there was a span of 20 bases. CDR3 sequence: CSARLGAREQYF. The CDR3 DNA follows: TGCAGCGCCCGCTTAGGGGCGCGAGAGCAGTACTTC.

The sample holds a few counts of this clonotype. The chain combines TRBV28 with TRBJ2-1, with TRBD2 matching over 11 bases. This CDR3 has 17 residues. Germline values: CDR1 MDHEN, CDR2 SYDVKM. V was pared by 0 bases and J by 0 bases, with 1 base of the junction left unmatched. The CDR3 loop reads CASSLWTSGNSYNEQFF. The CDR3 DNA reads as TGTGCCAGCAGTTTATGGACTAGCGGGAACTCCTACAATGAGCAGTTCTTC.

This clonotype showed up just a few times. The chain recombines TRBV28 with TRBJ2-1; D not certain. V lost 5 bases to trimming and J lost 14 bases, with 16 bases between them. This CDR3 region has 12 residues. Germline V gives CDR1 MDHEN, CDR2 SYDVKM. CDR3 sequence reads: CASSLVPYREFF. The CDR3 DNA reads as TGTGCCAGCAGTCTTGTGCCTTACCGGGAGTTCTTC.

This clonotype was observed a handful of times. The chain links TRBV11-2 to TRBJ2-3; 10 positions agree with TRBD1. J lost 10 bases, V lost 2 bases, and 12 bases had no gene match. Germline CDR1 SGHAT, CDR2 FQNNGV. This CDR3 has 16 residues. The CDR3 region is CASSLNVGQGPQAQYF. In DNA, the CDR3 is TGTGCCAGCAGCTTAAATGTGGGACAGGGGCCCCAAGCGCAGTATTTT.

The CDR3 bases are TGCAGCGTTAGGGGGGAACTGACCTACAATGAGCAGTTCTTC. It yields the protein CSVRGELTYNEQFF. This chain uses TRBV29-1 with TRBJ2-1; perhaps D is TRBD1 or TRBD2 (6 bases each). From germline, CDR1 is SQVTM and CDR2 ANQGSEA. V gave up 5 bases and J gave up 2 bases, with 13 bases separating them. The CDR3 loop spans 14 amino acids.

The chain uses TRBV5-5 and TRBJ2-1; 8 bases agree with TRBD2. This CDR3 has 16 amino acids. V shed 4 bases, J shed 2 bases, and the junction held 8 bases outside the gene matches. The V gene's germline CDR1 is SGHKS and CDR2 YYEKEE (reference sequence). In nucleotides, the CDR3 is TGTGCCAGCAGCGGCGCAGCGGGAGCGACCTACAATGAGCAGTTCTTC. Protein product: CASSGAAGATYNEQFF.